Shown below are 11 T cell receptor beta chains from a single sample sequenced in a study of blood T cell repertoires in COVID-19. The repertoire was sequenced with immunoSEQ multiplex PCR; TCRdb's copy has only in-frame clones and lacks some. In the table there are 20,000 to 25,000 clones, 70% to 90% of which are singletons. The sequenced material came from peripheral blood. Receptors were obtained from a human donor in a cohort sampled during active COVID-19. The donor label of this sample is uncertain.

V usage is TRBV5-1 and J usage is TRBJ2-1, with D hard to call. Germline CDR1 reads SGHRS; CDR2 reads YFSETQ. CDR3 length: 15 residues. Trimming removed 0 bases at V and 0 bases at J, with 7 bases between. In DNA form, the CDR3 reads TGCGCCAGCAGCTTGGGTGAGAGCTCCTACAATGAGCAGTTCTTC. Translated: CASSLGESSYNEQFF.

The chain employs TRBV14 and TRBJ2-1; possibly TRBD2 for D (5 bases). CDR3 length: 15 amino acids. Trimming pared 0 bases from V and 2 bases from J, leaving 8 bases between. The V gene's germline CDR1 is SGHDN and CDR2 FVKESK. This CDR3 is CASSQDVLAYNEQFF. CDR3 coding DNA: TGTGCCAGCAGCCAAGATGTACTAGCCTACAATGAGCAGTTCTTC. Full variable domain (missing parts from reference TRBV14 and TRBJ2-1): EAGVTQFPSHSVIEKGQTVTLRCDPISGHDNLYWYRRVMGKEIKFLLHFVKESKQDESGMPNNRFLAERTGGTYSTLKVQPAELEDSGVYFCASSQDVLAYNEQFFGPGTRLTVL.

The chain couples TRBV10-3 to TRBJ2-5, with 11 bases fitting TRBD2. This CDR3 comprises 14 residues. Germline CDR1 is ENHRY and CDR2 is SYGVKD. V trimming: 4 bases; J trimming: 2 bases; junction bases outside the gene matches: 0. CDR3 DNA: TGTGCCATCAGTGGGACTAGCGGGCAAGAGACCCAGTACTTC. Its translation is CAISGTSGQETQYF.

The rearrangement joins TRBV21-1 to TRBJ2-7; TRBD1 is the table's D call, not checked against the DNA. TRBV21-1 is annotated as a pseudogene. The CDR3 is 13 amino acids. The CDR3 bases are TGTGCCAGGTCCGGGACAGGGACCTACGAGCAGTACTTC. It codes for CARSGTGTYEQYF.

V usage is TRBV18 and J usage is TRBJ2-3; D possibly corresponds to TRBD2 (5 bases). Germline V gene sequence: CDR1 KGHSH, CDR2 LQKENI. Trimming took off 3 bases at V and 1 base at J, with 11 bases between the two ends. This CDR3 has 15 residues. CDR3 region: CASSPGGYRTDTQYF. CDR3 nucleotides: TGTGCCAGCTCACCGGGCGGGTATCGCACAGATACGCAGTATTTT. Complete variable domain (other parts from reference TRBV18 and TRBJ2-3): NAGVMQNPRHLVRRRGQEARLRCSPMKGHSHVYWYRQLPEEGLKFMVYLQKENIIDESGMPKERFSAEFPKEGPSILRIQQVVRGDSAAYFCASSPGGYRTDTQYFGPGTRLTVL.

The sample holds a few counts of this clone. This chain uses TRBV6-5 with TRBJ1-6; TRBD1 matches 9 bases. The CDR3 sequence is 16 residues long. The trim removed 2 bases at V and 10 bases at J, leaving 9 bases unmatched. Germline loops: CDR1 MNHEY, CDR2 SVGAGI. CDR3 region: CASSYVNRGRHSPLHF. The CDR3 DNA sequence: TGTGCCAGCAGTTACGTCAACAGGGGGCGGCACTCACCCCTCCACTTT.

V and J are TRBV19 and TRBJ1-4; 11 bases are shared with TRBD1. This CDR3 has 17 residues. V trimming: 5 bases; J trimming: 8 bases; junction bases outside the gene matches: 13. Germline V gives CDR1 LNHDA, CDR2 SQIVND (reference sequence). The CDR3 DNA sequence: TGTGCCAGTAGTTCACCGCCGGGACAGGGGGACGGCGAAAAACTGTTTTTT. Translating it yields CASSSPPGQGDGEKLFF.

The rearrangement joins TRBV2 to TRBJ2-7, with 9 bases lining up with TRBD1. The CDR3 runs 13 residues. Trimming took 6 bases from V and 6 from J; bases not matched to a gene: 6. Per germline, CDR1 SNHLY and CDR2 FYNNEI. CDR3: CASRRTGAGEQYF. CDR3 coding DNA: TGTGCCAGCAGACGGACAGGGGCGGGCGAGCAGTACTTC.

The V gene is TRBV19, the J gene TRBJ2-3; possible D gene TRBD1, 6 bases. CDR3 length equals 14 residues. V shed 4 bases and J shed 6 bases, with 14 bases lying between them. Germline V lookup: CDR1 LNHDA, CDR2 SQIVND (reference sequence). CDR3: CASSKNRVVDTQYF. The CDR3 DNA follows: TGTGCCAGTAGTAAAAACAGGGTAGTGGATACGCAGTATTTT.

The chain recombines TRBV5-1 with TRBJ1-6; maybe TRBD1 (5 bases). Germline assignment: CDR1 SGHRS and CDR2 YFSETQ. Trimming shortened V by 0 bases and J by 8 bases, and 6 bases separated the two germline ends. The CDR3 is 13 residues long. CDR3 amino acids: CASSLEGDSPLHF. DNA for the CDR3: TGCGCCAGCAGCTTGGAAGGGGATTCACCCCTCCACTTT.

This clone has a single count. The chain is built from TRBV9 and TRBJ2-5; D is undetermined. Germline V CDR1 and CDR2: SGDLS, YYNGEE. The V end lost 0 bases, the J end lost 0 bases, and 12 bases lay between the germline ends. This CDR3 is built from 16 residues. CDR3 in amino acids: CASSVANGDYQETQYF. The CDR3 coding sequence is TGTGCCAGCAGCGTAGCTAATGGTGATTACCAAGAGACCCAGTACTTC. The whole variable domain, filled in from reference TRBV9 and TRBJ2-5, reads DSGVTQTPKHLITATGQRVTLRCSPRSGDLSVYWYQQSLDQGLQFLIQYYNGEERAKGNILERFSAQQFPDLHSELNLSSLELGDSALYFCASSVANGDYQETQYFGPGTRLLVL.